A selection of T cell receptor beta chains follows, all from one sample in a study of cytomegalovirus exposure and HLA in healthy donors. Repertoires were generated with immunoSEQ multiplex PCR, while TCRdb's copy carries only in-frame clones and drops some. The sample yields about 160,000 clones, 85% to 90% seen once. Sequenced sample: PBMCs. The receptors stem from a woman under 30 in good health and CMV-seropositive. CDR3s include the opening cysteine and the closing phenylalanine or tryptophan. The size entry is marked missing in some rows and otherwise reads once, few, many or a size class.

TRBV18	TRBJ1-5	NA	CASSPDRGRYQPQHF
TRBV28	TRBJ2-1	NA	CASSLSSRNEQFF
TRBV6-1	TRBJ1-5	NA	CASSPTPGSDQPQHF
TRBV5-1	TRBJ2-3	NA	CASSRDSNTDTQYF
TRBV21-1	TRBJ1-2	NA	CASSKRVGSYGYTF
TRBV4-1	TRBJ2-1	NA	CASSQVFIRGLAGANEQFF
TRBV5-1	TRBJ2-7	NA	CASSSSAGRGEQYF
TRBV7-8	TRBJ2-3	NA	CASSPLSVGSTDTQYF
TRBV2	TRBJ1-1	NA	CASSDYPQGTEAFF
TRBV28	TRBJ2-3	NA	CASSIYGTQYF
TRBV11-3	TRBJ1-2	NA	CASSLDLGGRLF
TRBV25-1	TRBJ2-5	NA	CASSESVPRETQYF
TRBV30	TRBJ2-4	NA	CAWKTGQGKNIQYF
TRBV27	TRBJ2-7	few	CASQVETGAYEQYF
TRBV5-4	TRBJ1-4	NA	CASSPFDRGSEKLFF
TRBV18	TRBJ1-4	NA	CASSPAIAATNEKLFF
TRBV28	TRBJ1-2	NA	CASSQRQLNYGYTF
TRBV29-1	TRBJ2-3	NA	CSVDPLADTQYF
TRBV18	TRBJ1-2	NA	CASSLAGKANYGYTF
TRBV11-1	TRBJ1-5	NA	CASSLGPNQPQHF
TRBV28	TRBJ1-3	NA	CASQPDSRNTIYF
TRBV28	TRBJ2-7	NA	CASSLFRRDRGNAYEQYF
TRBV5-1	TRBJ2-3	NA	CASSLFAGGGADTQYF
TRBV5-4	TRBJ2-6	NA	CASSTRTGVFGANVLTF
TRBV5-1	TRBJ1-2	few	CASSSGQGANYGYTF
TRBV5-4	TRBJ2-7	NA	CASSRGTSGPYEQYF
TRBV19	TRBJ2-5	NA	CASGWTGNGETQYF
TRBV28	TRBJ2-2	NA	CASSFGRIAMYTGELFF
TRBV5-1	TRBJ2-1	once	CASSLRGTQDNEQFF
TRBV5-1	TRBJ2-3	few	CASSSQRETDTQYF
TRBV10-3	TRBJ2-1	NA	CAISDRREADRYNEQFF
TRBV2	TRBJ1-2	few	CASSLRAYGYTF